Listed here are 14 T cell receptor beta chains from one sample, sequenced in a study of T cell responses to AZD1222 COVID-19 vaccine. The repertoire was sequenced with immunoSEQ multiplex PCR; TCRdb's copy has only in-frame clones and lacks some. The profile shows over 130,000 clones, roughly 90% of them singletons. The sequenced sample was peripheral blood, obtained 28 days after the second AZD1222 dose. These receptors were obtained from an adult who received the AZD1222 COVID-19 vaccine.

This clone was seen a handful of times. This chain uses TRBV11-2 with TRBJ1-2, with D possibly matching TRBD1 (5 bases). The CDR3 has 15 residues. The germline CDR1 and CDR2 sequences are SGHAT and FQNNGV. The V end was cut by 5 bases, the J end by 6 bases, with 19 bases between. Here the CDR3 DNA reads TGTGCCAGCAGCCCTGGGGGTCAGGGTGTCGATGGCTACACCTTC. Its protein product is CASSPGGQGVDGYTF. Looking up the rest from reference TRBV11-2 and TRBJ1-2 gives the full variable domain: EAGVAQSPRYKIIEKRQSVAFWCNPISGHATLYWYQQILGQGPKLLIQFQNNGVVDDSQLPKDRFSAERLKGVDSTLKIQPAKLEDSAVYLCASSPGGQGVDGYTFGSGTRLTVV.

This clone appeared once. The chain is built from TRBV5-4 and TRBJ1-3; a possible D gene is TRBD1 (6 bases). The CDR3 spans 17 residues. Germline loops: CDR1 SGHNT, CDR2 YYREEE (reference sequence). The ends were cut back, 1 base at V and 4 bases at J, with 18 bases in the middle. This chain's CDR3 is CASSLYPQGPRGNTIYF. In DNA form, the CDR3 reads TGTGCCAGCAGCTTGTACCCACAGGGTCCAAGAGGAAACACCATATATTTT.

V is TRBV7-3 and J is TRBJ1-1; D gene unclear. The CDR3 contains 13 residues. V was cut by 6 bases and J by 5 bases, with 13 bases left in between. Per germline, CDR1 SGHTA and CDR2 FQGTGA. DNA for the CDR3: TGTGCCAGCAGTGAGGTGGGGAGGACTGAAGCTTTCTTT. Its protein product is CASSEVGRTEAFF.

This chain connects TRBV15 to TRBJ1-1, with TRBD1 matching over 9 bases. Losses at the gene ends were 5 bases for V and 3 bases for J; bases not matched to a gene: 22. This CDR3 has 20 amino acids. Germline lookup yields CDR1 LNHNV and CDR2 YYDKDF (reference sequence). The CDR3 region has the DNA TGTGCCACCAGCGCTCGAGTAGGAGTTGGACAGGGGTTGAAGGACACTGAAGCTTTCTTT. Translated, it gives CATSARVGVGQGLKDTEAFF.

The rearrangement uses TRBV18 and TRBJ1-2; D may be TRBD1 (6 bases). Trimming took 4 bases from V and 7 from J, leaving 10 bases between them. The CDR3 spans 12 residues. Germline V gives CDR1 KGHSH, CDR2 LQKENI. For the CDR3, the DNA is TGTGCCAGCTCACAACAGGGATCTGGCTACACCTTC. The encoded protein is CASSQQGSGYTF.

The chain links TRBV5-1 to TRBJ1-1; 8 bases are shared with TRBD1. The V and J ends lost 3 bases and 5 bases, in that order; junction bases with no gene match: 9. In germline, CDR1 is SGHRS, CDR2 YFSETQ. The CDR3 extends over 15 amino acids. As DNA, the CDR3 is TGCGCCAGCAGCTCCTCCGGGACAGGTATTACTGAAGCTTTCTTT. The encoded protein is CASSSSGTGITEAFF.

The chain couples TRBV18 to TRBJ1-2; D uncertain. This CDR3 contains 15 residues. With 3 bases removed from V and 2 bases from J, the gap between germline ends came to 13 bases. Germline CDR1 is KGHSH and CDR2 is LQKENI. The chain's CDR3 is CASSPNGWSNYGYTF. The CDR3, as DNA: TGTGCCAGCTCACCCAACGGGTGGTCCAACTATGGCTACACCTTC.

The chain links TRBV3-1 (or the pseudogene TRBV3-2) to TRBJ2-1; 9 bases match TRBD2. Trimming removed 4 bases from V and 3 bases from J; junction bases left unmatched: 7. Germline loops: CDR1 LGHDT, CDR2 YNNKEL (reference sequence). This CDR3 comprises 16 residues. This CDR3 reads CASSPIAGVVYNEQFF. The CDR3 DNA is TGTGCCAGCAGCCCTATAGCGGGAGTGGTCTACAATGAGCAGTTCTTC.

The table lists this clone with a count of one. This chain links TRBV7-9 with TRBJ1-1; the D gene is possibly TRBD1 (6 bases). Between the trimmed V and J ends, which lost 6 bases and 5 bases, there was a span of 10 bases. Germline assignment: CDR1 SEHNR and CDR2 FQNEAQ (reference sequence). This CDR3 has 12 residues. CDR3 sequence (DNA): TGTGCCAGCAGATCAGGGGTGACTGAAGCTTTCTTT. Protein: CASRSGVTEAFF. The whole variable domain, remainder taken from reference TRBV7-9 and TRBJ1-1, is DTGVSQNPRHKITKRGQNVTFRCDPISEHNRLYWYRQTLGQGPEFLTYFQNEAQLEKSRLLSDRFSAERPKGSFSTLEIQRTEQGDSAMYLCASRSGVTEAFFGQGTRLTVV.

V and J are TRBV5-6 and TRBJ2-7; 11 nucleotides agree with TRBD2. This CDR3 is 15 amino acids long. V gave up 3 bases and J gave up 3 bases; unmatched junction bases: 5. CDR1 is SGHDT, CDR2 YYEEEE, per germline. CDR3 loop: CASSWGLAARYEQYF. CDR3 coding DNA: TGTGCCAGCAGCTGGGGACTAGCGGCCCGCTACGAGCAGTACTTC.

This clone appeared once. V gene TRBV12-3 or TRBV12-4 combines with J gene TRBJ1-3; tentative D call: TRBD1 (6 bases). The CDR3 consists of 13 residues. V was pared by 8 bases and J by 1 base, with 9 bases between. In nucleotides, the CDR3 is TGTGCCAGCCGTACAGGGTCTGGAAACACCATATATTTT. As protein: CASRTGSGNTIYF.

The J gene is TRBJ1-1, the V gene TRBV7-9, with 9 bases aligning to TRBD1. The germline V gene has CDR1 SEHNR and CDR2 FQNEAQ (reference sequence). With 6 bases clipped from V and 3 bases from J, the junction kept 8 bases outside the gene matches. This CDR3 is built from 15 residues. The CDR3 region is CASSYRGRGDTEAFF. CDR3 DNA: TGTGCCAGCAGTTACAGGGGGCGTGGGGACACTGAAGCTTTCTTT.

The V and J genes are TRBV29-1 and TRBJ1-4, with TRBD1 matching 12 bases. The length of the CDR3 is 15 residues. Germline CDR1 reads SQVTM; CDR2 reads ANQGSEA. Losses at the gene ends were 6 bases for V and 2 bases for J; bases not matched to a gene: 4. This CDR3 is CSVGTGGMTNEKLFF. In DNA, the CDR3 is TGCAGCGTCGGGACAGGGGGCATGACTAATGAAAAACTGTTTTTT.

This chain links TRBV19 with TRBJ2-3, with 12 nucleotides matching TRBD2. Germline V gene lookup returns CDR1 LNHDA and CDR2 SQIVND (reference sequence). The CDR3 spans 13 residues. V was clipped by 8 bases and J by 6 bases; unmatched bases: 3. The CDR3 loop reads CASSSGRDDTQYF. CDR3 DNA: TGTGCCAGTTCTAGCGGGAGGGACGATACGCAGTATTTT. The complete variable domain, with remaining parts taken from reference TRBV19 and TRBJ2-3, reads DGGITQSPKYLFRKEGQNVTLSCEQNLNHDAMYWYRQDPGQGLRLIYYSQIVNDFQKGDIAEGYSVSREKKESFPLTVTSAQKNPTAFYLCASSSGRDDTQYFGPGTRLTVL.